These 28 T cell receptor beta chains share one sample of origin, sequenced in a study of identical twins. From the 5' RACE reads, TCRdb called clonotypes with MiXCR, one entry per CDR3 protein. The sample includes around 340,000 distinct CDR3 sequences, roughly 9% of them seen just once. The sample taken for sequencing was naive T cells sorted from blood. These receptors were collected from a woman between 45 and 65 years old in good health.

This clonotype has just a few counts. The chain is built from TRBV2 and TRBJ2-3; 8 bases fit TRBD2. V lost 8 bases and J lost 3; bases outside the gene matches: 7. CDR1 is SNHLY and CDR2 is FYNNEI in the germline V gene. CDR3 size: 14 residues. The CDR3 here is CASGELAATDTQYF. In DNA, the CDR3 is TGTGCCAGCGGGGAACTAGCGGCTACAGATACGCAGTATTTT.

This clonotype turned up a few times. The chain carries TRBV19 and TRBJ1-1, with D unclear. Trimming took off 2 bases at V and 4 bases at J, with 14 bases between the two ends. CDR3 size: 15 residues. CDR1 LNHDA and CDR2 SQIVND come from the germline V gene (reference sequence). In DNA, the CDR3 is TGTGCCAGTAGTATAAAAATCACTGGGATCACTGAAGCTTTCTTT. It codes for CASSIKITGITEAFF.

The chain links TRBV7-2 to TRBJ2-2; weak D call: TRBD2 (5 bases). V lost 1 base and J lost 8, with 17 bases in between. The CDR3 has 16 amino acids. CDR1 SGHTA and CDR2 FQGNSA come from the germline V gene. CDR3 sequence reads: CASSLGRAQVSGELFF. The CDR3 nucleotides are TGTGCCAGCAGCTTAGGGCGGGCCCAGGTTTCAGGGGAGCTGTTTTTT.

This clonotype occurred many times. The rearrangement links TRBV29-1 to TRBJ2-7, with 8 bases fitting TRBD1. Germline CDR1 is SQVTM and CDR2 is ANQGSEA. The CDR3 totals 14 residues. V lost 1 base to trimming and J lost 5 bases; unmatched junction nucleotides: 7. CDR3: CSVEARDRRNEQYF. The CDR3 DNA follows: TGCAGCGTTGAAGCCCGGGACAGGCGCAACGAGCAGTACTTC.

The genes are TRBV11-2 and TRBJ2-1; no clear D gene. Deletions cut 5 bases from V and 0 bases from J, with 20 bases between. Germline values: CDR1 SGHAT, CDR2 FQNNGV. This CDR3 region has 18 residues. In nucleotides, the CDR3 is TGTGCCAGCAGCCCCTCCTTAGGCTTCCCGAGCTCCTACAATGAGCAGTTCTTC. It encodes CASSPSLGFPSSYNEQFF.

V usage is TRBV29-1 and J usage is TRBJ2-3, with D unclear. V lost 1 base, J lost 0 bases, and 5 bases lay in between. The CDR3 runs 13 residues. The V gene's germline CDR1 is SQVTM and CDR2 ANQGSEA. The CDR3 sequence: CSVEVTSTDTQYF. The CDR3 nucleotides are TGCAGCGTTGAAGTAACTAGCACAGATACGCAGTATTTT.

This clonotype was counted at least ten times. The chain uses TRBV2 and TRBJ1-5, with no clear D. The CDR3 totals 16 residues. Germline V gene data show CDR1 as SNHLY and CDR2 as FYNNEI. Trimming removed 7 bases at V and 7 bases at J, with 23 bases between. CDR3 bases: TGTGCCAGCATGGGGTCGGGTCCTGGGCAAGGACAGCCCCAGCATTTT. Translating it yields CASMGSGPGQGQPQHF.

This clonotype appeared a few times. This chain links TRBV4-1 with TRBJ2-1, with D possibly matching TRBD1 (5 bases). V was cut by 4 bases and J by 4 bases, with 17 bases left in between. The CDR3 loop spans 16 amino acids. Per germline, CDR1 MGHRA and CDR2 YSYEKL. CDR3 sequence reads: CASSPSLVRAYNEQFF. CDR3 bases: TGCGCCAGCAGCCCCTCGCTCGTCAGGGCATACAATGAGCAGTTCTTC.

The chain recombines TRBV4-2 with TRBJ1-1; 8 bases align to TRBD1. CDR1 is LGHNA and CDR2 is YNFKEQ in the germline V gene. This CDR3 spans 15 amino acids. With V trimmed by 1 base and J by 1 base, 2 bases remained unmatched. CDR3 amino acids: CASSQVQGANTEAFF. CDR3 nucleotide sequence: TGTGCCAGCAGCCAAGTGCAGGGGGCGAACACTGAAGCTTTCTTT.

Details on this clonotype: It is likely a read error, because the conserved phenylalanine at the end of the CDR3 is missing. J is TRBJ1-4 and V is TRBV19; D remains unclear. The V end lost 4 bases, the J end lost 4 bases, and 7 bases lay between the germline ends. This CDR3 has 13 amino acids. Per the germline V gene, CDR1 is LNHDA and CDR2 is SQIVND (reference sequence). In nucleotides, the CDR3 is TGTGCCAGTAGTAACCGACGTAATGAAAAACTGTTTTGT. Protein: CASSNRRNEKLFC.

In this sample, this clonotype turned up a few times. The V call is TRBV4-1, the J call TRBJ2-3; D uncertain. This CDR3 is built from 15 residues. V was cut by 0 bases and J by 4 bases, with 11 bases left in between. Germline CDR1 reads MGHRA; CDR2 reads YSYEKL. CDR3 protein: CASSQEGLRADTQYF. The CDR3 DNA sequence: TGCGCCAGCAGCCAAGAGGGCTTGAGAGCAGATACGCAGTATTTT.

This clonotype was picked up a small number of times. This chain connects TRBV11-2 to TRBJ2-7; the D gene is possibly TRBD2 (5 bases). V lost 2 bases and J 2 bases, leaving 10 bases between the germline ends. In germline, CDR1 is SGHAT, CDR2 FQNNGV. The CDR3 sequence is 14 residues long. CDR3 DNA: TGTGCCAGCAGCTTAAGGACGGGAACCTACGAGCAGTACGTC. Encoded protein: CASSLRTGTYEQYV.

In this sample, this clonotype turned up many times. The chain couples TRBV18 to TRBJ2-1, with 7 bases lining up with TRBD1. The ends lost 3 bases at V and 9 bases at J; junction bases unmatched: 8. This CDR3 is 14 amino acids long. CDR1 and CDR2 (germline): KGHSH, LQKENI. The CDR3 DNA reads TGTGCCAGCTCACCGACAGGGCCTCGTTTTGAGCAGTTCTTC. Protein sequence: CASSPTGPRFEQFF.

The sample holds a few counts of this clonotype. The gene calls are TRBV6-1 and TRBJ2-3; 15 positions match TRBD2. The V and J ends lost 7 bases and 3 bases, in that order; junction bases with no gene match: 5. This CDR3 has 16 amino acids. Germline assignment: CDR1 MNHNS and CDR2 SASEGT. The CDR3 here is CASTGLAGGVTDTQYF. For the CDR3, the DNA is TGTGCCAGCACCGGACTAGCGGGAGGGGTTACAGATACGCAGTATTTT.

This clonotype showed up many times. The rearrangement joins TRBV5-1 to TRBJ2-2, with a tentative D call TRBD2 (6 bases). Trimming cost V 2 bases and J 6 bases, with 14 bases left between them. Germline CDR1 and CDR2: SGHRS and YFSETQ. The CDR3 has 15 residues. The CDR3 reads CASSFRGSGSGELFF. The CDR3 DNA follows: TGCGCCAGCAGCTTCAGAGGAAGCGGGTCCGGGGAGCTGTTTTTT.

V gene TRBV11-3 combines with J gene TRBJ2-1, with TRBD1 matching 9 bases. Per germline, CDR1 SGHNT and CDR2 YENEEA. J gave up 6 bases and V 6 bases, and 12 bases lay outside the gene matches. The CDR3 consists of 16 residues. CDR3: CASSWTSGTGSNEQFF. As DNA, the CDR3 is TGTGCCAGCAGTTGGACCTCCGGGACAGGGAGCAATGAGCAGTTCTTC.

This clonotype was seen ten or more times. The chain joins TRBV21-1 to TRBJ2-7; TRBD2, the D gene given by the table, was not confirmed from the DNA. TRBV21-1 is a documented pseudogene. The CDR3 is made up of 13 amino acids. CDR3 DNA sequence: TGTGCCAGGGGGGTCGGGAGTAGGAACGAGCAGTACGTC. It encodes CARGVGSRNEQYV.

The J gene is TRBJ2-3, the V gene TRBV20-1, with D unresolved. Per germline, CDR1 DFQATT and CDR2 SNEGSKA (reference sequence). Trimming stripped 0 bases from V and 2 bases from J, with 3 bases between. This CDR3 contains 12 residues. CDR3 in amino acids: CSARDDTDTQYF. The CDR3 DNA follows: TGCAGTGCTAGAGACGACACAGATACGCAGTATTTT.

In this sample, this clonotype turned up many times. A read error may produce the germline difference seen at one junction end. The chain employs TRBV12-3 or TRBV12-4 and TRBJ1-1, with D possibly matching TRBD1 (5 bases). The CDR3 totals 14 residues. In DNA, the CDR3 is TGTGCCAGCAGCTTAGGGACGGTGAACACTGAAGCTTTCTTT. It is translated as CASSLGTVNTEAFF.

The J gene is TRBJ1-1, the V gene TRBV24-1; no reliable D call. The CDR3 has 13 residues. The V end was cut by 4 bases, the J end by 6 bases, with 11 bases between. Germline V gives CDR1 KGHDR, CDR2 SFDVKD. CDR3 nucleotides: TGTGCCACCAGTGACCAAGACAAGGCTGAAGCTTTCTTT. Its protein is CATSDQDKAEAFF.

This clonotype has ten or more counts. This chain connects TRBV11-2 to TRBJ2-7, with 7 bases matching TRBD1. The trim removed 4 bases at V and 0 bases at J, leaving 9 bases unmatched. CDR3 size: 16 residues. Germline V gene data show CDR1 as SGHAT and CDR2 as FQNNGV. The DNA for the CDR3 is TGTGCCAGCAGCTCTGTCCCGACAGGGCTCTCCTACGAGCAGTACTTC. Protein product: CASSSVPTGLSYEQYF.

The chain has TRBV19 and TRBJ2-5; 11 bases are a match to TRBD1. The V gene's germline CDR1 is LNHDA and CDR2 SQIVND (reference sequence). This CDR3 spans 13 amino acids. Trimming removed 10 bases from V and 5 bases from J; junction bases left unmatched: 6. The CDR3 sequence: CATGTGGRETQYF. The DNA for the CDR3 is TGTGCCACCGGGACAGGGGGTAGGGAGACCCAGTACTTC.

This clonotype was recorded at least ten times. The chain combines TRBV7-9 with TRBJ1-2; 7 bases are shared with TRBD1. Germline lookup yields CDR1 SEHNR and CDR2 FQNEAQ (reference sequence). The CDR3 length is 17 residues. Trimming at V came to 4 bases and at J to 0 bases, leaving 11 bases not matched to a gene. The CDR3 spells CASSSVRSRGSNYGYTF. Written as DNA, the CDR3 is TGTGCCAGCAGCTCTGTGAGGTCCAGGGGGTCTAACTATGGCTACACCTTC.

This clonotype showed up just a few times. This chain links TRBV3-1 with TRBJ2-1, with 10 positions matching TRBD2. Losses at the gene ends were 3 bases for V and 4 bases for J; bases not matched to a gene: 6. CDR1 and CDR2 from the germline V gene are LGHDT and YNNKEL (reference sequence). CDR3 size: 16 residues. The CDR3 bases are TGTGCCAGCAGCCAGGTAGCTAGCGGGAGATACAATGAGCAGTTCTTC. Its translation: CASSQVASGRYNEQFF.

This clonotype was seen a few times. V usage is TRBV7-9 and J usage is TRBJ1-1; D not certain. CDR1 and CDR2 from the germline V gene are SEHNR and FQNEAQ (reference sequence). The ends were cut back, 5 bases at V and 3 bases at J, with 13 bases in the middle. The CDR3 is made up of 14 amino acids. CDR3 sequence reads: CASSLQLAHTEAFF. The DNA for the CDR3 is TGTGCCAGCAGCCTACAGCTGGCGCACACTGAAGCTTTCTTT.

The CDR3 coding sequence is TGTGCCAGCAGCTCTAGCGCCGCAATTGCCCACAATGAGCAGTTCTTC. This encodes CASSSSAAIAHNEQFF. V and J are TRBV7-3 and TRBJ2-1; the D gene is possibly TRBD2 (6 bases). CDR1 SGHTA and CDR2 FQGTGA come from the germline V gene. CDR3 size: 16 residues. Trimming took off 4 bases at V and 5 bases at J, with 18 bases between the two ends. The full variable domain, in which reference TRBV7-3 and TRBJ2-1 provide the parts outside the CDR3, is GAGVSQTPSNKVTEKGKYVELRCDPISGHTALYWYRQSLGQGPEFLIYFQGTGAADDSGLPNDRFFAVRPEGSVSTLKIQRTERGDSAVYLCASSSSAAIAHNEQFFGPGTRLTVL.

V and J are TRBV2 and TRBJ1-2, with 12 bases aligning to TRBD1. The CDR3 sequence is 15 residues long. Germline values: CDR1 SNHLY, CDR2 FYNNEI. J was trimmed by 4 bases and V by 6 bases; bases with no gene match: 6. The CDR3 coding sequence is TGTGCCAGCAGCCCTGGGACAGGGGGCTTCTATGGCTACACCTTC. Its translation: CASSPGTGGFYGYTF.

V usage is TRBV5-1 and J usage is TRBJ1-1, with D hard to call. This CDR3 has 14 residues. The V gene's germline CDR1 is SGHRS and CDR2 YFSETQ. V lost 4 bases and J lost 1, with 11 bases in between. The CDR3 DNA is TGCGCCAGCAGCCAAACCCGACAGAACACTGAAGCTTTCTTT. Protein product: CASSQTRQNTEAFF.